These 18 T cell receptor beta chains were all obtained from the same sample, sequenced in a study of blood T cell repertoires in COVID-19. Measured with immunoSEQ multiplex PCR; TCRdb has only the in-frame clones, and not every one. The table includes 100,000 to 150,000 clones, about 85% detected once. The sample comprised peripheral blood. These receptor sequences come from a man in his sixties or seventies with acute or convalescent COVID-19.

The V gene is TRBV23-1, the J gene TRBJ1-1; TRBD1 agrees at 7 bases. TRBV23-1 has ORF status, its function being uncertain. The CDR3 spans 12 residues. V dropped 6 bases and J dropped 4; count of bases not matched to a gene: 2. The CDR3: CASSEGATEAFF. The CDR3, as DNA: TGCGCCAGCAGCGAGGGGGCCACTGAAGCTTTCTTT.

The rearrangement links TRBV12-3 or TRBV12-4 to TRBJ1-5; the D is unclear. The CDR3 spans 13 residues. With 2 bases removed from V and 7 bases from J, the gap between germline ends came to 9 bases. CDR3 DNA sequence: TGTGCCAGCAGTTTAAGCATAATCCAGCCCCAGCATTTT. Translating it yields CASSLSIIQPQHF.

V and J are TRBV5-1 and TRBJ2-1; 7 bases map to TRBD1. V trimming: 2 bases; J trimming: 10 bases; junction bases outside the gene matches: 12. The germline CDR1 and CDR2 sequences are SGHRS and YFSETQ. The CDR3 consists of 15 residues. The DNA of the CDR3 is TGCGCCAGCAGCTTCACCGACCCACTCAGGGGGGAGCAGTTCTTC. As protein: CASSFTDPLRGEQFF.

V usage is TRBV27 and J usage is TRBJ2-5; tentative D call: TRBD1 (6 bases). The CDR3 length is 14 residues. Germline CDR1 is MNHEY and CDR2 is SMNVEV (reference sequence). Trimming left V 5 bases short and J 2 bases short, with 12 bases between. The CDR3 loop is CASSQTGYQETQYF. The CDR3, as DNA: TGTGCCAGCAGTCAGACAGGTTATCAAGAGACCCAGTACTTC.

Written as DNA, the CDR3 is TGTGCCAGCAGTCAATCGAGGACCCGGGGAACCTACAATGAGCAGTTCTTC. Encoded protein: CASSQSRTRGTYNEQFF. This chain links TRBV2 with TRBJ2-1, with D maybe TRBD2 (5 bases). This CDR3 region has 17 residues. Germline values: CDR1 SNHLY, CDR2 FYNNEI. The V and J ends lost 5 bases and 2 bases respectively, with 19 bases between them.

The V gene is TRBV3-1 (or the pseudogene TRBV3-2), the J gene TRBJ1-4; D unclear. V lost 1 base, J lost 10 bases, and 10 bases lay in between. The germline V gene has CDR1 LGHDT and CDR2 YNNKEL (reference sequence). The CDR3 runs to 13 residues. The CDR3: CASSQASGRKLFF. CDR3 DNA: TGTGCCAGCAGCCAAGCTTCGGGGAGAAAACTGTTTTTT.

The chain uses TRBV29-1 and TRBJ1-4, with D possibly being TRBD1 (5 bases). The germline V gene encodes CDR1 SQVTM and CDR2 ANQGSEA. V was clipped by 4 bases and J by 8 bases, with 11 bases between them. The CDR3 loop spans 12 amino acids. CDR3 residues: CSVARVDEKLFF. The CDR3 region has the DNA TGCAGCGTTGCCAGGGTAGACGAAAAACTGTTTTTT.

This clone was seen just once. The V gene is TRBV19, the J gene TRBJ2-1; possible D gene TRBD1, 5 bases. This CDR3 is built from 16 residues. The germline V gene encodes CDR1 LNHDA and CDR2 SQIVND (reference sequence). V was shortened by 3 bases and J by 7 bases, with 19 bases between the two germline ends. CDR3 amino acids: CASSIVGRVYLNEQFF. The CDR3 nucleotides read TGTGCCAGTAGTATTGTCGGCAGGGTCTATTTGAATGAGCAGTTCTTC.

This chain connects TRBV2 to TRBJ1-6; 7 nucleotides align to TRBD1. The germline gives CDR1 SNHLY, CDR2 FYNNEI. J was trimmed by 18 bases and V by 9 bases; bases with no gene match: 14. The CDR3 extends over 12 amino acids. The CDR3 DNA is TGTGCCAGGAGGGAAACGGGACAGTCACCCCACTTT. It is translated as CARRETGQSPHF.

The V call is TRBV9, the J call TRBJ2-1; 7 bases align to TRBD2. Germline V gene sequence: CDR1 SGDLS, CDR2 YYNGEE. The junction had 5 bases not matched to a gene; V was cut back by 3 bases and J by 2 bases. The CDR3 contains 15 residues. CDR3 amino acids: CASSAQAGAYNEQFF. The CDR3 DNA reads TGTGCCAGCAGCGCCCAGGCGGGGGCCTACAATGAGCAGTTCTTC.

This clone was counted once. The genes are TRBV29-1 and TRBJ2-5, with 8 bases fitting TRBD2. CDR1 and CDR2 (germline): SQVTM, ANQGSEA. The V segment lost 0 bases and the J segment 4 bases; nucleotides outside the gene matches: 7. This CDR3 has 15 residues. CDR3 nucleotides: TGCAGCGTTGAAGATCGGGGGGGCCTGGTAGAGACCCAGTACTTC. This encodes CSVEDRGGLVETQYF. The complete variable domain, with remaining parts taken from reference TRBV29-1 and TRBJ2-5, reads SAVISQKPSRDICQRGTSLTIQCQVDSQVTMMFWYRQQPGQSLTLIATANQGSEATYESGFVIDKFPISRPNLTFSTLTVSNMSPEDSSIYLCSVEDRGGLVETQYFGPGTRLLVL.

This chain links TRBV19 with TRBJ2-2; 8 bases match TRBD2. Looked up from germline, CDR1 is LNHDA and CDR2 is SQIVND (reference sequence). CDR3 length: 15 residues. V was pared by 2 bases and J by 6 bases, with 5 bases of the junction left unmatched. CDR3 nucleotide sequence: TGTGCCAGTAGTATACTCGCTAGCGGGTCCGGGGAGCTGTTTTTT. It encodes CASSILASGSGELFF. The full variable domain, completed using reference TRBV19 and TRBJ2-2, is DGGITQSPKYLFRKEGQNVTLSCEQNLNHDAMYWYRQDPGQGLRLIYYSQIVNDFQKGDIAEGYSVSREKKESFPLTVTSAQKNPTAFYLCASSILASGSGELFFGEGSRLTVL.

The rearrangement links TRBV6-1 to TRBJ2-5; maybe TRBD1 (5 bases). CDR3 length: 15 amino acids. Deletions cut 0 bases from V and 5 bases from J, with 13 bases between. The germline CDR1 and CDR2 sequences are MNHNS and SASEGT. The CDR3 nucleotides read TGTGCCAGCAGTGAAGCCTGGCAGGGCCGGGAGACCCAGTACTTC. This sequence encodes CASSEAWQGRETQYF.

The CDR3 reads CASSQQGPNTEAFF. The CDR3 coding sequence is TGCGCCAGCAGCCAACAGGGGCCCAACACTGAAGCTTTCTTT. The gene calls are TRBV10-2 and TRBJ1-1; 7 bases align to TRBD1. With V trimmed by 6 bases and J by 2 bases, 6 bases remained unmatched. The CDR3 sequence is 14 residues long. From germline, CDR1 is WSHSY and CDR2 SAAADI.

The gene calls are TRBV25-1 and TRBJ1-5; D may be TRBD1 (5 bases). Trimming took 6 bases from V and 1 from J, leaving 13 bases between them. Germline CDR1 is MGHDK and CDR2 is SYGVNS. This CDR3 has 15 amino acids. In nucleotides, the CDR3 is TGTGCCAGCAGCCCAACAAGGGGCAGCAATCAGCCCCAGCATTTT. Residues: CASSPTRGSNQPQHF. The full variable domain, rest sourced from reference TRBV25-1 and TRBJ1-5, is EADIYQTPRYLVIGTGKKITLECSQTMGHDKMYWYQQDPGMELHLIHYSYGVNSTEKGDLSSESTVSRIRTEHFPLTLESARPSHTSQYLCASSPTRGSNQPQHFGDGTRLSIL.

The CDR3 region is CASSPSGGAGIDTQYF. The CDR3 bases are TGTGCCAGCAGCCCTAGCGGGGGGGCCGGGATAGATACGCAGTATTTT. The V and J genes are TRBV28 and TRBJ2-3; 12 nucleotides line up with TRBD2. Germline trimming cut 6 bases from V and 5 bases from J; bases unmatched to any gene: 9. The CDR3 has 16 amino acids. In germline, CDR1 is MDHEN, CDR2 SYDVKM.

The chain recombines TRBV6-5 with TRBJ2-5, with 8 positions matching TRBD2. CDR3 size: 14 residues. The J segment lost 5 bases and the V segment lost 5 bases, leaving 7 bases of the junction unmatched. Germline V gene data show CDR1 as MNHEY and CDR2 as SVGAGI. CDR3 in amino acids: CASSPGGLGETQYF. In DNA, the CDR3 is TGTGCCAGCAGTCCGGGGGGGCTAGGGGAGACCCAGTACTTC.

This chain connects TRBV12-3 or TRBV12-4 to TRBJ1-2; TRBD1 matches at 8 bases. Unmatched junction bases numbered 6, after V lost 5 bases and J lost 7 bases. This CDR3 contains 13 residues. The CDR3 spells CASSPGGRSGYTF. The CDR3 nucleotides are TGTGCCAGCAGTCCAGGGGGCAGGAGTGGCTACACCTTC.